Following are 16 T cell receptor beta chains from one sample sequenced in a study of beta chain features in type 1 diabetes. Reverse transcribing all isolated RNA meant expressed TCRB transcripts were sequenced. Clones were sequenced by immunoSEQ multiplex PCR, and TCRdb holds only the in-frame ones, with some missing. The sample consists of approximately 250,000 clones, around 10% of them appearing once. Sequenced: naive CD4+ T cells from blood. These receptors all come from a woman between 18 and 29 years old in good health.

Only a few counts were recorded for this clone. V is TRBV5-6 and J is TRBJ2-1, with D possibly being TRBD1 (6 bases). Trimming stripped 4 bases from V and 5 bases from J, with 19 bases between. Germline CDR1 is SGHDT and CDR2 is YYEEEE. The CDR3 contains 16 residues. CDR3 DNA sequence: TGTGCCAGCAGCCCTGGTGTGGGGGCTCAAGACAATGAGCAGTTCTTC. Its protein product is CASSPGVGAQDNEQFF. The complete variable domain, with remaining parts taken from reference TRBV5-6 and TRBJ2-1, reads DAGVTQSPTHLIKTRGQQVTLRCSPKSGHDTVSWYQQALGQGPQFIFQYYEEEERQRGNFPDRFSGHQFPNYSSELNVNALLLGDSALYLCASSPGVGAQDNEQFFGPGTRLTVL.

This chain links TRBV9 with TRBJ2-1, with D unclear. V was trimmed by 4 bases and J by 0 bases, leaving 5 bases between them. The CDR3 has 13 amino acids. Germline assignment: CDR1 SGDLS and CDR2 YYNGEE. As DNA, the CDR3 is TGTGCCAGCAGCTTCTCCTCCTACAATGAGCAGTTCTTC. Protein sequence: CASSFSSYNEQFF.

This rearrangement joins TRBV2 to TRBJ2-1; 8 bases line up with TRBD2. The CDR3 is 16 amino acids. CDR1 is SNHLY, CDR2 FYNNEI, per germline. The V segment lost 8 bases and the J segment 0 bases; nucleotides outside the gene matches: 9. CDR3 coding DNA: TGTGCCAGCTCTAATATGGCGGGAGGCTCCTACAATGAGCAGTTCTTC. It translates to CASSNMAGGSYNEQFF.

This clone was detected a few times. V is TRBV5-4 and J is TRBJ2-1; 8 bases match TRBD2. The V segment lost 4 bases and the J segment 4 bases; nucleotides outside the gene matches: 7. This CDR3 has 15 residues. CDR1 is SGHNT, CDR2 YYREEE, per germline (reference sequence). The CDR3: CASSPPAGDYNEQFF. CDR3 bases: TGTGCCAGCAGCCCCCCAGCGGGGGATTACAATGAGCAGTTCTTC. Full variable domain (remainder filled in from reference TRBV5-4 and TRBJ2-1): ETGVTQSPTHLIKTRGQQVTLRCSSQSGHNTVSWYQQALGQGPQFIFQYYREEENGRGNFPPRFSGLQFPNYSSELNVNALELDDSALYLCASSPPAGDYNEQFFGPGTRLTVL.

This clone was observed a handful of times. The chain uses TRBV5-1 and TRBJ1-1; D perhaps matches TRBD1 (6 bases). The V and J ends lost 5 bases and 2 bases respectively, with 13 bases between them. The CDR3 is made up of 14 amino acids. The germline V gene encodes CDR1 SGHRS and CDR2 YFSETQ. The CDR3 loop reads CASSRNRVNTEAFF. The CDR3 DNA reads as TGCGCCAGCAGTCGGAACAGGGTAAACACTGAAGCTTTCTTT.

This clone was counted between two and nine times. The V call is TRBV18, the J call TRBJ2-7, with 9 bases that match TRBD1. The CDR3 extends over 19 amino acids. Germline values: CDR1 KGHSH, CDR2 LQKENI. With V trimmed by 3 bases and J by 1 base, 16 bases remained unmatched. DNA for the CDR3: TGTGCCAGCTCACCCGGACAGGGGTTTCCAGAGTTGTCTTCCTACGAGCAGTACTTC. Protein sequence: CASSPGQGFPELSSYEQYF. Filled out from reference TRBV18 and TRBJ2-7, the complete variable domain reads NAGVMQNPRHLVRRRGQEARLRCSPMKGHSHVYWYRQLPEEGLKFMVYLQKENIIDESGMPKERFSAEFPKEGPSILRIQQVVRGDSAAYFCASSPGQGFPELSSYEQYFGPGTRLTVT.

J is TRBJ2-1 and V is TRBV29-1; weak D call: TRBD2 (6 bases). Germline V gives CDR1 SQVTM, CDR2 ANQGSEA. The CDR3 runs to 14 residues. V was cut by 4 bases and J by 1 base, with 11 bases left in between. CDR3 loop: CSVGAGGSYNEQFF. The CDR3 DNA reads as TGCAGCGTTGGGGCCGGGGGTTCCTACAATGAGCAGTTCTTC.

This clone was found a few times. The chain couples TRBV5-4 to TRBJ2-5; D gene unclear. Trimming took off 0 bases at V and 3 bases at J, with 6 bases between the two ends. This CDR3 has 13 residues. The germline V gene has CDR1 SGHNT and CDR2 YYREEE (reference sequence). The CDR3 DNA is TGTGCCAGCAGCTTGGGTCAGAAAGAGACCCAGTACTTC. Its translation is CASSLGQKETQYF.

V and J are TRBV10-3 and TRBJ1-1; 8 bases are shared with TRBD1. The CDR3 is 14 residues long. Per the germline V gene, CDR1 is ENHRY and CDR2 is SYGVKD. Trimming cost V 4 bases and J 4 bases; bases outside gene matches: 5. The CDR3 here is CAISATGDSTEAFF. The DNA of the CDR3 is TGTGCCATCAGTGCGACAGGGGATAGCACTGAAGCTTTCTTT.

The genes are TRBV21-1 and TRBJ1-4; the table's D call, TRBD1, was not checked against the DNA. TRBV21-1 is labeled a pseudogene. This CDR3 is 15 amino acids long. The CDR3 DNA is TGTGCCAGCCTAGCCGACAGGACAACTAATGAAAAACTGTTTTTT. This encodes CASLADRTTNEKLFF.

This clone occurred a few times. This chain uses TRBV19 with TRBJ1-1; the D gene is possibly TRBD1 (6 bases). The germline V gene encodes CDR1 LNHDA and CDR2 SQIVND (reference sequence). V lost 2 bases to trimming and J lost 0 bases, with 13 bases between them. The CDR3 has 16 residues. The CDR3: CASSIYGRGMNTEAFF. Here the CDR3 DNA reads TGTGCCAGTAGTATATACGGGAGGGGGATGAACACTGAAGCTTTCTTT. Full variable domain (outside the CDR3, taken from reference TRBV19 and TRBJ1-1): DGGITQSPKYLFRKEGQNVTLSCEQNLNHDAMYWYRQDPGQGLRLIYYSQIVNDFQKGDIAEGYSVSREKKESFPLTVTSAQKNPTAFYLCASSIYGRGMNTEAFFGQGTRLTVV.

The chain is built from TRBV19 and TRBJ2-2, with a tentative D call TRBD1 (6 bases). The CDR3 sequence is 13 residues long. The V gene's germline CDR1 is LNHDA and CDR2 SQIVND (reference sequence). Trimming took off 6 bases at V and 4 bases at J, with 9 bases between the two ends. The CDR3 sequence: CASSQGRTGELFF. CDR3 in DNA: TGTGCCAGTAGCCAGGGGCGCACCGGGGAGCTGTTTTTT. Full variable domain (missing parts from reference TRBV19 and TRBJ2-2): DGGITQSPKYLFRKEGQNVTLSCEQNLNHDAMYWYRQDPGQGLRLIYYSQIVNDFQKGDIAEGYSVSREKKESFPLTVTSAQKNPTAFYLCASSQGRTGELFFGEGSRLTVL.

The chain couples TRBV30 to TRBJ1-2, with 9 nucleotides matching TRBD1. The CDR3 is made up of 13 amino acids. The J segment lost 8 bases and the V segment lost 3 bases, leaving 7 bases of the junction unmatched. Germline values: CDR1 GTSNPN, CDR2 SVGIG (reference sequence). The CDR3 reads CAWRSTGGYGYTF. CDR3 sequence (DNA): TGTGCCTGGAGGTCTACAGGGGGCTACGGCTACACCTTC.

This clone turned up a few times. The chain recombines TRBV6-6 with TRBJ1-2, with D unresolved. The germline gives CDR1 MNHNY, CDR2 SVGAGI (reference sequence). The V gene lost 4 bases and the J gene lost 2 bases, with 14 bases spanning the gap. CDR3 length: 15 residues. CDR3 DNA: TGTGCCAGCAGTTTTGAACGAAATGCGAACTATGGCTACACCTTC. Translation gives CASSFERNANYGYTF.

There are a few counts of this clone. The V and J genes are TRBV7-2 and TRBJ2-4; possible D gene TRBD1, 6 bases. The CDR3 contains 14 residues. In germline, CDR1 is SGHTA, CDR2 FQGNSA. Deletions cut 5 bases from V and 5 bases from J, with 13 bases between. The CDR3 bases are TGTGCCAGCAGCATCGGGACAACTCAAAACATTCAGTACTTC. Its protein product is CASSIGTTQNIQYF.

V is TRBV5-1 and J is TRBJ1-1; D possibly corresponds to TRBD1 (5 bases). CDR3 size: 12 residues. The V gene's germline CDR1 is SGHRS and CDR2 YFSETQ. Trimming left V 5 bases short and J 4 bases short, with 9 bases between. The CDR3 DNA is TGCGCCAGCAGAGGGGATCGCACTGAAGCTTTCTTT. It specifies CASRGDRTEAFF.